This T cell receptor beta chain derives from a study of cytomegalovirus exposure and HLA in healthy donors. Primers: 60 Vbeta forward and 13 Jbeta reverse. Sequencing was performed with immunoSEQ multiplex PCR; in TCRdb, only in-frame clones are kept and a portion is missing. The profile shows around 100,000 clones, roughly 82% of them singletons. V lost 8 bases to trimming and J lost 4 bases, with 11 bases between them. CDR3 length: 13 residues. Germline-derived CDR1 and CDR2 are LNHDA and SQIVND (reference sequence). The source is a man in his forties or fifties in good health and CMV-seronegative. Material: PBMCs. The V call is TRBV19, the J call TRBJ2-2; D unclear. The CDR3 spells CASAPSGTGELFF. The CDR3 nucleotides are TGTGCCAGTGCCCCGTCGGGCACCGGGGAGCTGTTTTTT.